The clone carrying this T cell receptor beta chain has more than one count but fewer than ten. Its antigen is as yet unknown. The data are from a study of OX40 agonist ivuxolimab in advanced cancers. Turning to the study itself: The treatment was a fully human IgG2 OX40 agonist, ivuxolimab. The mean age was approximately 56 years, ranging from roughly 23 to 90, with 65% to 85% of participants male. Study-level findings and limits: Antigen specificity was not determined for the expanded peripheral T cells. Low normalized T-cell clonal expansion also characterized some of the nonresponders.

Clones were sequenced by immunoSEQ multiplex PCR, and TCRdb holds only the in-frame ones, with some missing. The sample records around 100,000 clones, 80% to 95% being singletons. The CDR3 extends over 15 amino acids. V shed 2 bases and J shed 3 bases, with 11 bases lying between them. CDR1 SGHVS and CDR2 FQNEAQ come from the germline V gene. This material consisted of CD4+ or CD8+ T cells sorted from blood, taken in a trial of the OX40 agonist ivuxolimab. This clonotype was sampled from an adult with an advanced solid tumor such as melanoma, head and neck, liver or kidney cancer. The chain couples TRBV7-8 to TRBJ1-5, with D perhaps matching TRBD1 (6 bases). DNA for the CDR3: TGTGCCAGCAGCTTAAGAACAGGGCACAATCAGCCCCAGCATTTT. It specifies CASSLRTGHNQPQHF.